This TCR beta chain derives from a study of healthy donors' naive CD4 and CD8 T cells. Study-level findings and limits: Negatively charged CDR3s marked CD8+ lineage; positively charged CDR3s marked CD4+ lineage. CDR3 charge plus V and J genes appeared to account for roughly 12% of CD4/CD8 variance.

Each TCR library used around 0.5 ug of total RNA and a linear amplification protocol. TCRdb itself ran the reads through MiXCR, one entry per CDR3 protein. This table holds approximately 180,000 distinct CDR3 sequences, under 85% found once. Details on this clonotype: Its antigen remains unknown.

Trimming pared 4 bases from V and 1 base from J, leaving 12 bases between. The CDR3 sequence is 14 residues long. Germline V lookup: CDR1 SGHRS, CDR2 YFSETQ. The sequenced material came from naive CD4+ and CD8+ T cells sorted from blood, pooled from several donors. The source of this sequence is a pool of human donors in good health; the sample pools cells from several healthy donors. The chain uses TRBV5-1 and TRBJ2-7; no firm D call. The DNA of the CDR3 is TGCGCCAGCAGCGGGCCAGCAGGTTCCTACGAGCAGTACTTC. Amino acid sequence: CASSGPAGSYEQYF. The variable domain in full, completed from reference TRBV5-1 and TRBJ2-7, reads KAGVTQTPRYLIKTRGQQVTLSCSPISGHRSVSWYQQTPGQGLQFLFEYFSETQRNKGNFPGRFSGRQFSNSRSEMNVSTLELGDSALYLCASSGPAGSYEQYFGPGTRLTVT.